Following are 10 T cell receptor beta chains from one sample sequenced in a study of cytomegalovirus exposure and HLA in healthy donors. It was with 60 Vbeta and 13 Jbeta primers that the PCR ran. Clones were read by immunoSEQ multiplex PCR, and TCRdb kept only the in-frame ones, dropping some. The sample gives 110,000 to 150,000 clones, around 72% of which show up once; 2% to 2.5% is in the top ten. The sequenced sample was PBMCs. The source of these receptors is a man in his forties in good health and CMV-seronegative.

The V call is TRBV5-6, the J call TRBJ2-5; possible D gene TRBD2, 5 bases. The CDR3 spans 14 residues. Germline V lookup: CDR1 SGHDT, CDR2 YYEEEE. Trimming took 4 bases from V and 4 from J, leaving 14 bases between them. The chain's CDR3 is CASSGEEEGETQYF. The CDR3 DNA reads TGTGCCAGCAGCGGGGAAGAAGAGGGAGAGACCCAGTACTTC.

This chain uses TRBV15 with TRBJ2-3; D remains unclear. V gave up 0 bases and J gave up 8 bases, with 15 bases separating them. The germline V gene encodes CDR1 LNHNV and CDR2 YYDKDF (reference sequence). CDR3 size: 15 residues. The CDR3 DNA follows: TGTGCCACCAGCAGAGATAAGTACGAGGTCGGTACGCAGTATTTT. Protein: CATSRDKYEVGTQYF.

The chain recombines TRBV2 with TRBJ1-2, with TRBD1 identical over 9 bases. V was pared by 7 bases and J by 0 bases, with 15 bases of the junction left unmatched. This CDR3 is built from 18 residues. Germline CDR1 SNHLY, CDR2 FYNNEI. The CDR3 loop reads CASTGPKDRGGANYGYTF. The DNA for the CDR3 is TGTGCCAGCACCGGACCGAAGGACAGGGGAGGGGCTAACTATGGCTACACCTTC. Supplemented by reference TRBV2 and TRBJ1-2, the full variable domain reads EPEVTQTPSHQVTQMGQEVILRCVPISNHLYFYWYRQILGQKVEFLVSFYNNEISEKSEIFDDQFSVERPDGSNFTLKIRSTKLEDSAMYFCASTGPKDRGGANYGYTFGSGTRLTVV.

The chain combines TRBV30 with TRBJ2-2, with TRBD2 matching over 12 bases. Germline CDR1 GTSNPN, CDR2 SVGIG (reference sequence). The CDR3 runs 15 residues. Germline trimming cut 1 base from V and 4 bases from J; bases unmatched to any gene: 1. The CDR3 DNA reads TGTGCCTGGAGTGCTAGCGGGAGGGGCACCGGGGAGCTGTTTTTT. Translated, it gives CAWSASGRGTGELFF.

This sequence joins TRBV21-1 and TRBJ2-4; TRBD2 reflects the table's D call only, with no check against the DNA. TRBV21-1 is shown as a pseudogene. The CDR3 has 14 residues. For the CDR3, the DNA is TGTGCCAGCAGCAGTTCCGGGGGTGAAAACATTCAGTACTTC. This encodes CASSSSGGENIQYF.

This clone showed up just a few times. The chain has TRBV27 and TRBJ2-7; perhaps TRBD2 as D (5 bases). Per germline, CDR1 MNHEY and CDR2 SMNVEV (reference sequence). The CDR3 has 14 amino acids. V gave up 3 bases and J gave up 6 bases, with 15 bases separating them. CDR3 nucleotide sequence: TGTGCCAGCAGTTTCGGACTTCCAAGGGTCGAGCAGTACTTC. Translation gives CASSFGLPRVEQYF.

The DNA of the CDR3 is TGTGCCAGCAGCTTATGGGACAGGGCTTATGAAAAACTGTTTTTT. Amino acid sequence: CASSLWDRAYEKLFF. V and J are TRBV7-6 and TRBJ1-4; 9 bases are shared with TRBD1. CDR1 is SGHVS, CDR2 FNYEAQ, per germline. The CDR3 length is 15 residues. Losses at the gene ends were 2 bases for V and 6 bases for J; bases not matched to a gene: 4.

The chain's CDR3 is CATSREGLNYGYTF. CDR3 in DNA: TGTGCCACCAGCAGAGAGGGACTGAACTATGGCTACACCTTC. V usage is TRBV15 and J usage is TRBJ1-2, with a tentative D call TRBD1 (5 bases). V was pared by 0 bases and J by 2 bases, with 7 bases between. Germline V lookup: CDR1 LNHNV, CDR2 YYDKDF (reference sequence). CDR3 length equals 14 residues.

The chain combines TRBV25-1 with TRBJ2-5, with a tentative D call TRBD2 (6 bases). CDR3 length equals 15 residues. The germline gives CDR1 MGHDK, CDR2 SYGVNS. With 1 base removed from V and 2 bases from J, the gap between germline ends came to 11 bases. CDR3 DNA sequence: TGTGCCAGCAGTGAATCCCAGGGAGGACAAGAGACCCAGTACTTC. Encoded protein: CASSESQGGQETQYF.

The chain couples TRBV21-1 to TRBJ2-2; the table's D call TRBD2 went unverified against the DNA. TRBV21-1 is deemed a pseudogene. This CDR3 comprises 17 residues. DNA for the CDR3: TGTGCCAGCAGCCCGAACTCCGGGACTAGCTTAACCGGGGAGCTGTTTTTT. Its protein is CASSPNSGTSLTGELFF.